These 3 T cell receptor beta chains were all obtained from the same sample, sequenced in a study of OX40 agonist ivuxolimab in advanced cancers. The method was immunoSEQ multiplex PCR; TCRdb's version includes in-frame clones alone and lacks a portion of them. Found here are about 36,000 clones, about 70% of them singletons; the top ten hold 18%. The sample consisted of CD4+ or CD8+ T cells sorted from blood, taken in a trial of the OX40 agonist ivuxolimab. The receptor set was obtained from an adult with an advanced solid tumor such as melanoma, head and neck, liver or kidney cancer.

The rearrangement joins TRBV14 to TRBJ1-2; D is perhaps TRBD1 (5 bases). Germline V CDR1 and CDR2: SGHDN, FVKESK. CDR3 length equals 16 residues. V was trimmed by 1 base and J by 0 bases, leaving 12 bases between them. In DNA form, the CDR3 reads TGTGCCAGCAGCCAAGTAGGCAGGGCCTCTAACTATGGCTACACCTTC. It specifies CASSQVGRASNYGYTF. The entire variable domain, with the rest obtained from reference TRBV14 and TRBJ1-2, is as follows: EAGVTQFPSHSVIEKGQTVTLRCDPISGHDNLYWYRRVMGKEIKFLLHFVKESKQDESGMPNNRFLAERTGGTYSTLKVQPAELEDSGVYFCASSQVGRASNYGYTFGSGTRLTVV.

This clone was counted a few times. The gene calls are TRBV4-1 and TRBJ2-6; D is possibly TRBD1 (6 bases). This CDR3 is 16 amino acids long. In germline, CDR1 is MGHRA, CDR2 YSYEKL. Deletions cut 0 bases from V and 2 bases from J, with 8 bases between. The CDR3 loop is CASSQDQGTGANVLTF. In DNA form, the CDR3 reads TGCGCCAGCAGCCAAGATCAGGGGACTGGGGCCAACGTCCTGACTTTC.

The rearrangement uses TRBV18 and TRBJ2-1; 9 bases agree with TRBD1. V shed 1 base, J shed 6 bases, and the junction held 4 bases outside the gene matches. Germline V gene data show CDR1 as KGHSH and CDR2 as LQKENI. This CDR3 is 15 amino acids long. The CDR3 DNA follows: TGTGCCAGCTCACCACTACAGGGGGCTAGCAATGAGCAGTTCTTC. This gives the protein CASSPLQGASNEQFF.